These 5 T cell receptor beta chains came from one sample sequenced in a study of vaccination effects on CD4 cells after COVID-19. ViraFEST used viral peptide pools to expand antigen-specific CD4+ T cells before sequencing. Investigators separated out CD4+ T cells once around 10 days of culture had passed. Two doses of either BNT162b2 or mRNA-1273 were given to each participant. Some clones are missing from TCRdb's copy, which holds only in-frame ones; the method was immunoSEQ multiplex PCR. This repertoire shows tens of thousands of clones, approximately 76% found once; its top ten account for more than 0.85%. Their specific antigens are unknown. Sequenced material: CD4+ T cells from PBMCs cultured with HCoV-OC43 spike peptides, taken after COVID-19 vaccination. As for subset: HCoV-OC43 spike overlapping peptide pool stimulation. The receptors originated from a human donor who received a COVID-19 vaccine.

The J gene is TRBJ2-3, the V gene TRBV24-1; TRBD2 aligns across 9 bases. The CDR3 length is 16 residues. Germline trimming cut 0 bases from V and 3 bases from J; bases unmatched to any gene: 3. Germline V gene lookup returns CDR1 KGHDR and CDR2 SFDVKD. As DNA, the CDR3 is TGTGCCACCAGTGATTTGAGGCGGGGGGGAACAGATACGCAGTATTTT. It encodes CATSDLRRGGTDTQYF.

This rearrangement joins TRBV2 to TRBJ2-4, with 12 bases lining up with TRBD2. V was clipped by 4 bases and J by 10 bases; unmatched bases: 8. The CDR3 runs to 15 residues. CDR1 and CDR2 (germline): SNHLY, FYNNEI. The CDR3 DNA follows: TGTGCCAGCAGTGGGCTAGCGGGGGGGCCATTTATTCAGTACTTC. Its protein is CASSGLAGGPFIQYF.

The rearrangement links TRBV12-3 or TRBV12-4 to TRBJ2-3; the D is unclear. This CDR3 comprises 11 residues. V lost 3 bases, J lost 7 bases, and 5 bases lay in between. The CDR3 protein is CASSLGYTQYF. The CDR3 DNA is TGTGCCAGCAGTTTGGGTTATACGCAGTATTTT.

The CDR3 sequence: CASSSGAQDTQYF. The DNA of the CDR3 is TGTGCCAGCAGCTCGGGGGCCCAAGATACGCAGTATTTT. The J gene is TRBJ2-3, the V gene TRBV5-4, with D tentatively TRBD1 or TRBD2 (6 bases each). Germline V gene lookup returns CDR1 SGHNT and CDR2 YYREEE (reference sequence). V lost 3 bases and J lost 5, with 10 bases in between. The CDR3 totals 13 residues. Filled out from reference TRBV5-4 and TRBJ2-3, the complete variable domain reads ETGVTQSPTHLIKTRGQQVTLRCSSQSGHNTVSWYQQALGQGPQFIFQYYREEENGRGNFPPRFSGLQFPNYSSELNVNALELDDSALYLCASSSGAQDTQYFGPGTRLTVL.

This clone was picked up a small number of times. V and J are TRBV3-1 (or the pseudogene TRBV3-2) and TRBJ1-5, with D hard to call. The CDR3 has 14 amino acids. V lost 1 base, J lost 2 bases, and 6 bases lay in between. Germline V lookup: CDR1 LGHDT, CDR2 YNNKEL (reference sequence). CDR3: CASSQGEGNQPQHF. CDR3 nucleotide sequence: TGTGCCAGCAGCCAAGGGGAGGGCAATCAGCCCCAGCATTTT.